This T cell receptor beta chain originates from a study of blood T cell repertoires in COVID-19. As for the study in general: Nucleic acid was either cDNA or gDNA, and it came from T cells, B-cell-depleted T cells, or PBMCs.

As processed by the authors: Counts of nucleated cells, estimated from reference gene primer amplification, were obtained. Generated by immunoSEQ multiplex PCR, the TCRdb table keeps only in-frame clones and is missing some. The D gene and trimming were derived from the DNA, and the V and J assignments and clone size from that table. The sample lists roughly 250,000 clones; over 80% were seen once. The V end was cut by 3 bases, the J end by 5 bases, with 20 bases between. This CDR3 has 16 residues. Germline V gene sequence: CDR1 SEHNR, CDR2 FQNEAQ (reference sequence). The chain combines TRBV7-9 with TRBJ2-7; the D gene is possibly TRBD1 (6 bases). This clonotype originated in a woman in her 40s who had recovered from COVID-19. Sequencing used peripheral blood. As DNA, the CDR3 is TGTGCCAGCAGCTTTGGCCTAGCTGGGGGCTTCCACGAGCAGTACTTC. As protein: CASSFGLAGGFHEQYF.